One and the same sample provided the 18 T cell receptor beta chains below, sequenced in a study of T-cell reconstitution after alpha-beta-depleted transplantation in children. Unique molecular identifiers featured in how the TCRbeta library was prepared. TCRdb reprocessed the PCR reads via MiXCR and lists one record per CDR3 protein. This sample carries approximately 490,000 distinct CDR3 sequences, about 10% of them seen once, and the ten largest clones take roughly 2.1%. The sequences come from PBMCs, collected before TCRalphabeta/CD19-depleted stem cell transplant. Every receptor here comes from a child aged 2-15 years with inherited bone marrow failure, due to receive a stem cell transplant.

The V and J genes are TRBV28 and TRBJ2-3; 13 nucleotides agree with TRBD2. V lost 8 bases, J lost 3 bases, and 11 bases stayed unmatched. Germline CDR1 reads MDHEN; CDR2 reads SYDVKM. This CDR3 comprises 17 residues. The CDR3 spells CASVLSGLAGTTDTQYF. The CDR3 coding sequence is TGTGCCAGCGTACTATCGGGACTAGCGGGAACGACAGATACGCAGTATTTT.

This clonotype was seen many times. The V and J genes are TRBV7-8 and TRBJ2-7; TRBD2 matches 7 bases. Germline V gene sequence: CDR1 SGHVS, CDR2 FQNEAQ. J gave up 6 bases and V 5 bases, and 7 bases lay outside the gene matches. This CDR3 is built from 13 residues. The CDR3 spells CASSRTRISEQYF. The CDR3 DNA sequence: TGTGCCAGCAGCCGGACTAGGATTTCCGAGCAGTACTTC.

A few counts support this clonotype. The J gene is TRBJ2-2, the V gene TRBV4-3, with TRBD1 identical over 10 bases. Germline CDR1 reads LGHNA; CDR2 reads YSLEER. CDR3 length: 15 residues. With V trimmed by 4 bases and J by 3 bases, 2 bases remained unmatched. Written as DNA, the CDR3 is TGCGCCAGCAGCCGCGGGACAGGGGACACCGGGGAGCTGTTTTTT. Residues: CASSRGTGDTGELFF.

At least ten counts were recorded for this clonotype. The chain recombines TRBV29-1 with TRBJ2-5; 7 bases map to TRBD1. The CDR3 consists of 12 residues. From germline, CDR1 is SQVTM and CDR2 ANQGSEA. Trimming took 3 bases from V and 7 from J; bases not matched to a gene: 5. CDR3 bases: TGCAGCGTTGAGCCAACAGGGGCGACCCAGTACTTC. This translates into CSVEPTGATQYF.

This clonotype has ten or more counts. The V and J genes are TRBV12-3 or TRBV12-4 and TRBJ1-2; the D gene is possibly TRBD1 (5 bases). The V end lost 5 bases, the J end lost 11 bases, and 9 bases lay between the germline ends. The CDR3 covers 10 residues. CDR3 residues: CASSPGRYTF. As DNA, the CDR3 is TGTGCCAGCAGTCCAGGGCGATACACCTTC.

The table lists this clonotype with many counts. This chain connects TRBV3-1 to TRBJ2-7; TRBD2 aligns across 7 bases. The germline CDR1 and CDR2 sequences are LGHDT and YNNKEL (reference sequence). The J segment lost 3 bases and the V segment lost 4 bases, leaving 9 bases of the junction unmatched. This CDR3 has 15 residues. In DNA, the CDR3 is TGTGCCAGCAGCCCACAGCGGGATGACGTCTACGAGCAGTACTTC. Encoded protein: CASSPQRDDVYEQYF.

Many counts were recorded for this clonotype. The chain couples TRBV27 to TRBJ1-5, with D possibly TRBD1 on 5 matching bases. The CDR3 has 14 amino acids. The ends were cut back, 3 bases at V and 3 bases at J, with 9 bases in the middle. From germline, CDR1 is MNHEY and CDR2 SMNVEV (reference sequence). CDR3 nucleotides: TGTGCCAGCAGTTTGGCAGGGTACAATCAGCCCCAGCATTTT. Its translation: CASSLAGYNQPQHF.

This clonotype was seen at least ten times. The genes are TRBV25-1 and TRBJ1-4; 10 positions agree with TRBD1. Germline lookup yields CDR1 MGHDK and CDR2 SYGVNS. CDR3 length: 15 residues. Trimming took 3 bases from V and 6 from J; bases not matched to a gene: 4. CDR3 DNA: TGTGCCAGCAGTGATCCCGGGACAGGGGATGAAAAACTGTTTTTT. As protein: CASSDPGTGDEKLFF. Based on the CDR3 plus reference TRBV25-1 and TRBJ1-4, the full variable domain is EADIYQTPRYLVIGTGKKITLECSQTMGHDKMYWYQQDPGMELHLIHYSYGVNSTEKGDLSSESTVSRIRTEHFPLTLESARPSHTSQYLCASSDPGTGDEKLFFGSGTQLSVL.

This clonotype was recorded at least ten times. V gene TRBV6-1 combines with J gene TRBJ2-7; D possibly corresponds to TRBD2 (5 bases). This CDR3 spans 14 amino acids. Trimming removed 5 bases from V and 3 bases from J, with 14 bases in between. Per germline, CDR1 MNHNS and CDR2 SASEGT. The CDR3, as DNA: TGTGCCAGCAGTCGGCTAGCCCCGAGCTACGAGCAGTACTTC. Protein sequence: CASSRLAPSYEQYF.

This clonotype has at least ten counts. The chain couples TRBV7-9 to TRBJ2-1; 8 nucleotides agree with TRBD2. Trimming took 5 bases from V and 8 from J; bases not matched to a gene: 11. Germline CDR1 SEHNR, CDR2 FQNEAQ (reference sequence). The CDR3 contains 15 residues. CDR3 residues: CASSLSRTSFDEQFF. The CDR3 region has the DNA TGTGCCAGCAGCCTTTCAAGGACTAGCTTTGATGAGCAGTTCTTC.

This clonotype was found a few times. The chain links TRBV4-1 to TRBJ2-2; D is possibly TRBD2 (6 bases). V was clipped by 1 base and J by 1 base, with 10 bases between them. Per the germline V gene, CDR1 is MGHRA and CDR2 is YSYEKL. This CDR3 has 16 amino acids. Here the CDR3 DNA reads TGCGCCAGCAGCCAAGTCGGGAGAGGGAACACCGGGGAGCTGTTTTTT. This codes for CASSQVGRGNTGELFF.

This clonotype was observed at least ten times. The gene calls are TRBV5-4 and TRBJ2-3; 9 nucleotides agree with TRBD2. This CDR3 has 19 residues. Per germline, CDR1 SGHNT and CDR2 YYREEE (reference sequence). V trimming: 1 base; J trimming: 3 bases; junction bases outside the gene matches: 15. Here the CDR3 DNA reads TGTGCCAGCAGCTTGACAGGGGTGATAGCGGGAGAGGGAACAGATACGCAGTATTTT. This gives the protein CASSLTGVIAGEGTDTQYF.

In its sample, this clonotype was seen many times. The chain recombines TRBV11-2 with TRBJ2-3, with D unclear. Germline V CDR1 and CDR2: SGHAT, FQNNGV. Trimming pared 5 bases from V and 0 bases from J, leaving 6 bases between. The CDR3 spans 13 residues. The CDR3 sequence is CASSPLSTDTQYF. CDR3 sequence (DNA): TGTGCCAGCAGCCCGTTAAGCACAGATACGCAGTATTTT.

This clonotype has only a few counts. The V gene is TRBV15, the J gene TRBJ1-1, with 10 bases lining up with TRBD1. The CDR3 is made up of 16 amino acids. Germline-derived CDR1 and CDR2 are LNHNV and YYDKDF (reference sequence). With V trimmed by 8 bases and J by 5 bases, 14 bases remained unmatched. The CDR3 protein is CATYGSSDRGGTEAFF. As DNA, the CDR3 is TGTGCCACCTACGGGTCGTCGGACAGGGGGGGAACTGAAGCTTTCTTT.

This clonotype has more than one count but fewer than ten. The chain uses TRBV7-8 and TRBJ1-2; 12 positions agree with TRBD1. With 5 bases clipped from V and 1 base from J, the junction kept 8 bases outside the gene matches. CDR3 length equals 17 residues. Germline V lookup: CDR1 SGHVS, CDR2 FQNEAQ. CDR3 protein: CASSHWDRGRVNYGYTF. CDR3 nucleotides: TGTGCCAGCAGCCACTGGGACAGGGGGCGAGTTAACTATGGCTACACCTTC.

This clonotype was seen many times. The chain joins TRBV28 to TRBJ2-7; 7 nucleotides agree with TRBD2. Germline CDR1 MDHEN, CDR2 SYDVKM. The CDR3 has 14 residues. The ends lost 5 bases at V and 6 bases at J; junction bases unmatched: 10. CDR3 sequence (DNA): TGTGCCAGCAGTCCAAACCGACTAGCTGCCGAGCAGTACTTC. It is translated as CASSPNRLAAEQYF.

In its sample, this clonotype was seen many times. The rearrangement uses TRBV10-2 and TRBJ1-4; D gene unclear. The V and J ends lost 2 bases and 0 bases respectively, with 10 bases between them. Germline CDR1 reads WSHSY; CDR2 reads SAAADI. This CDR3 contains 16 residues. This chain's CDR3 is CASSEIAYPTNEKLFF. Written as DNA, the CDR3 is TGCGCCAGCAGTGAGATCGCGTATCCAACTAATGAAAAACTGTTTTTT.

The gene calls are TRBV6-5 and TRBJ2-3; 8 bases fit TRBD1. The V gene's germline CDR1 is MNHEY and CDR2 SVGAGI. Trimming at V came to 4 bases and at J to 1 base, leaving 1 base not matched to a gene. This CDR3 contains 14 residues. The CDR3 DNA follows: TGTGCCAGCAGTTCAGGGGGCCGCACAGATACGCAGTATTTT. This encodes CASSSGGRTDTQYF.